In this sample, the clone carrying this T cell receptor (beta chain) turned up many times. Its cognate antigen is unknown. V gave up 2 bases and J gave up 6 bases; unmatched junction bases: 9. The CDR3 loop spans 17 amino acids. In germline, CDR1 is GTSNPN, CDR2 SVGIG (reference sequence). The data are from a study of T cells in Graves' hyperthyroidism and ophthalmopathy. Study-wide results and caveats: Most expanded thyroid clonotypes above 0.001 also appeared in blood.

What was amplified from RNA transcripts were TCR beta CDR3 regions. The TCR CDR3 first-round RT-PCR relied on the HTBI primer set. Using its own MiXCR run on the multiplex PCR reads, TCRdb lists one record per CDR3 protein. The sample lists approximately 200,000 distinct CDR3 sequences; around 20% were seen once. The study defined stable Graves' hyperthyroidism as no ophthalmopathy progression within 18 months. These patients, aged 18 to 65, had recently diagnosed hyperthyroidism lasting under 2 months. Fresh peripheral blood, 10 ml, was the source of the PBMCs. Sample: blood. This TCR was sampled from a man aged 35 to 55 with Graves' hyperthyroidism. V is TRBV30 and J is TRBJ2-1; 14 nucleotides align to TRBD2. The DNA of the CDR3 is TGTGCCTGGAGTCCTGGCCTTGGACTAGCGGGGGGCAATGAGCAGTTCTTC. It translates to CAWSPGLGLAGGNEQFF. Together with reference TRBV30 and TRBJ2-1, the CDR3 gives the full variable domain: SQTIHQWPATLVQPVGSPLSLECTVEGTSNPNLYWYRQAAGRGLQLLFYSVGIGQISSEVPQNLSASRPQDRQFILSSKKLLLSDSGFYLCAWSPGLGLAGGNEQFFGPGTRLTVL.